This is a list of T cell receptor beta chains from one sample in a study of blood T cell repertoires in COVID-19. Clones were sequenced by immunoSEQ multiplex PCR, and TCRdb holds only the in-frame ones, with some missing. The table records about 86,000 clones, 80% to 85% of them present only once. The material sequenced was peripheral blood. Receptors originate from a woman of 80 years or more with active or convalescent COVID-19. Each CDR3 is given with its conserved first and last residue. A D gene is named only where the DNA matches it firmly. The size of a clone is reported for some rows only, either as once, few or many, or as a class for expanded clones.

cdr3_nt: TGCGCCAGCAGCCAAGATCGGGGTAACTATGGCTACACCTTC; cdr3_aa: CASSQDRGNYGYTF; j_call: TRBJ1-2; clone_size: -; d_call: -; v_call: TRBV4-3
cdr3_nt: TGTGCCAGCAGACAACAGGGGGGCGCGAGCTATGGCTACACCTTC; cdr3_aa: CASRQQGGASYGYTF; j_call: TRBJ1-2; clone_size: -; d_call: TRBD1; v_call: TRBV28
cdr3_nt: TGTGCCAGCAGCGCTTGGGGCGGAATCACCGGGGAGCTGTTTTTT; cdr3_aa: CASSAWGGITGELFF; j_call: TRBJ2-2; clone_size: -; d_call: -; v_call: TRBV27
cdr3_nt: TGTGCCAGTAGTAGGACTAGCGGGGGGCTTAGCACAGATACGCAGTATTTT; cdr3_aa: CASSRTSGGLSTDTQYF; j_call: TRBJ2-3; clone_size: -; d_call: TRBD2; v_call: TRBV19
cdr3_nt: TGTGCCAGCAGCCACTGGGGCCCTGGCTCCTACGAGCAGTACTTC; cdr3_aa: CASSHWGPGSYEQYF; j_call: TRBJ2-7; clone_size: -; d_call: -; v_call: TRBV14
cdr3_nt: TGCGCCAGCAGCCCGCTCGGGACAGGGAGCTCCTACGAGCAGTACTTC; cdr3_aa: CASSPLGTGSSYEQYF; j_call: TRBJ2-7; clone_size: -; d_call: TRBD1; v_call: TRBV5-1
cdr3_nt: TGTGCCAGCACCGGAGGGGTGGGGTTGGTTCAGTCACCCCTCCACTTT; cdr3_aa: CASTGGVGLVQSPLHF; j_call: TRBJ1-6; clone_size: -; d_call: -; v_call: TRBV2
cdr3_nt: TGTGCCAGCAGTGGGGACTACCCCAATGAGCAGTTCTTC; cdr3_aa: CASSGDYPNEQFF; j_call: TRBJ2-1; clone_size: -; d_call: TRBD2; v_call: TRBV6-4
cdr3_nt: TGTGCCAGCAGCTGGGGGCCCCTGTACGAGCAGTACTTC; cdr3_aa: CASSWGPLYEQYF; j_call: TRBJ2-7; clone_size: -; d_call: -; v_call: TRBV12-3/TRBV12-4
cdr3_nt: TGTGCCAGCAGTTCTTTAGCGGGACGACAAGAGACCCAGTACTTC; cdr3_aa: CASSSLAGRQETQYF; j_call: TRBJ2-5; clone_size: -; d_call: TRBD2; v_call: TRBV5-6
cdr3_nt: TGTGCCAGCAGTCCACACAGCGGTAGCGCCTACGAGCAGTACTTC; cdr3_aa: CASSPHSGSAYEQYF; j_call: TRBJ2-7; clone_size: -; d_call: -; v_call: TRBV28
cdr3_nt: TGTGCCAGCAGTCGAGGGGGCTCGTTGTACACTGAAGCTTTCTTT; cdr3_aa: CASSRGGSLYTEAFF; j_call: TRBJ1-1; clone_size: -; d_call: TRBD1; v_call: TRBV11-3
cdr3_nt: TGTGCCAGCAGTCTTTCACAGGGGCTCTATGGCTACACCTTC; cdr3_aa: CASSLSQGLYGYTF; j_call: TRBJ1-2; clone_size: -; d_call: TRBD1; v_call: TRBV28
cdr3_nt: TGTGCCAGCAGTTTAGAGGGGGCGGGCACCGGGGAGCTGTTTTTT; cdr3_aa: CASSLEGAGTGELFF; j_call: TRBJ2-2; clone_size: -; d_call: TRBD1; v_call: TRBV6-2/TRBV6-3
cdr3_nt: TGTGCCAGTAGTATACAGGCCCGGAACACTGAAGCTTTCTTT; cdr3_aa: CASSIQARNTEAFF; j_call: TRBJ1-1; clone_size: -; d_call: -; v_call: TRBV19
cdr3_nt: TGCGCCAGCAGCCAAGCCTACACCGGGGAGCTGTTTTTT; cdr3_aa: CASSQAYTGELFF; j_call: TRBJ2-2; clone_size: -; d_call: -; v_call: TRBV4-3
cdr3_nt: TGTGCCAGCAGTTACCGACTAGCGGGAGGCGATGAGCAGTTCTTC; cdr3_aa: CASSYRLAGGDEQFF; j_call: TRBJ2-1; clone_size: -; d_call: TRBD2; v_call: TRBV6-5
cdr3_nt: TGTGCCAGCAGCTCAGGGGGTCTGGAGGGCGAGCAGTACTTC; cdr3_aa: CASSSGGLEGEQYF; j_call: TRBJ2-7; clone_size: few; d_call: -; v_call: TRBV7-9
cdr3_nt: TGTGCCAGCAGTGTCCCAACAGGGTTCGTGAGCACTGAAGCTTTCTTT; cdr3_aa: CASSVPTGFVSTEAFF; j_call: TRBJ1-1; clone_size: -; d_call: -; v_call: TRBV28
cdr3_nt: TGTGCCAGCAGCTTGGGGTTACAGGGATGGTGGCAAGAGACCCAGTACTTC; cdr3_aa: CASSLGLQGWWQETQYF; j_call: TRBJ2-5; clone_size: -; d_call: -; v_call: TRBV11-2
cdr3_nt: TGTGCCAGCAGTTCCCATCCACGGGGCGGGAGGAGGGTAATCAATGAGCAGTTCTTC; cdr3_aa: CASSSHPRGGRRVINEQFF; j_call: TRBJ2-1; clone_size: -; d_call: TRBD2; v_call: TRBV7-2
cdr3_nt: TGTGCCAGCAGCGCCGGACTAGCGGGGGCAGAGACCCAGTACTTC; cdr3_aa: CASSAGLAGAETQYF; j_call: TRBJ2-5; clone_size: -; d_call: TRBD2; v_call: TRBV7-3
cdr3_nt: TGTGCCAGCAGCCGTTATACGGGGAATCAGCCCCAGCATTTT; cdr3_aa: CASSRYTGNQPQHF; j_call: TRBJ1-5; clone_size: -; d_call: -; v_call: TRBV28
cdr3_nt: TGTGCCAGCAGGACAGAGGCAACTAATGAAAAACTGTTTTTT; cdr3_aa: CASRTEATNEKLFF; j_call: TRBJ1-4; clone_size: -; d_call: -; v_call: TRBV2
cdr3_nt: TGTGCCAGCAGCCAAGATCAGGGGTTCTCCTCTTCTGGGGCCAACGTCCTGACTTTC; cdr3_aa: CASSQDQGFSSSGANVLTF; j_call: TRBJ2-6; clone_size: -; d_call: -; v_call: TRBV14
cdr3_nt: TGTGCCAGCAGCTTGAAAACTAGCGGGAGTTACGAGCAGTTCTTC; cdr3_aa: CASSLKTSGSYEQFF; j_call: TRBJ2-1; clone_size: -; d_call: TRBD2; v_call: TRBV5-4
cdr3_nt: TGTGCCAGCAGCTTGGCTCTGAGCTCCTACAATGAGCAGTTCTTC; cdr3_aa: CASSLALSSYNEQFF; j_call: TRBJ2-1; clone_size: -; d_call: -; v_call: TRBV5-4
cdr3_nt: TGTGCCACCAGCAGAGATCCGGGGGATACGCAGTATTTT; cdr3_aa: CATSRDPGDTQYF; j_call: TRBJ2-3; clone_size: few; d_call: -; v_call: TRBV15
cdr3_nt: TGCGCCAGCAGCTTGTTGGGTCGGGGGGGCCAAGAGACCCAGTACTTC; cdr3_aa: CASSLLGRGGQETQYF; j_call: TRBJ2-5; clone_size: -; d_call: TRBD2; v_call: TRBV5-1
cdr3_nt: TGTGCCAGCAGTCAAAACCACGGGAGAGGAACAGATACGCAGTATTTT; cdr3_aa: CASSQNHGRGTDTQYF; j_call: TRBJ2-3; clone_size: -; d_call: -; v_call: TRBV2
cdr3_nt: TGTGCCAGTAGGGCTAGCGGGAGGGCCTACAATGAGCAGTTCTTC; cdr3_aa: CASRASGRAYNEQFF; j_call: TRBJ2-1; clone_size: once; d_call: TRBD2; v_call: TRBV19
cdr3_nt: TGTGCCAGCAGCCCAGGGCCCAGCGGGAGCACAGATACGCAGTATTTT; cdr3_aa: CASSPGPSGSTDTQYF; j_call: TRBJ2-3; clone_size: -; d_call: -; v_call: TRBV7-9
cdr3_nt: TGTGCCAGCAGCCCGACCGGGACTAGCCTCTACGAGCAGTACTTC; cdr3_aa: CASSPTGTSLYEQYF; j_call: TRBJ2-7; clone_size: -; d_call: TRBD2; v_call: TRBV7-2
cdr3_nt: TGCAGCGTGGGCCCCAGCGGAGCAACTAATGAAAAACTGTTTTTT; cdr3_aa: CSVGPSGATNEKLFF; j_call: TRBJ1-4; clone_size: -; d_call: -; v_call: TRBV29-1
cdr3_nt: TGTGCCACCAGTGACCTAGGGACTAGCGGCCAAGAGACCCAGTACTTC; cdr3_aa: CATSDLGTSGQETQYF; j_call: TRBJ2-5; clone_size: once; d_call: TRBD2; v_call: TRBV24-1
cdr3_nt: TGTGCCGGTCGGACAGGGTACACCGGGGAGCTGTTTTTT; cdr3_aa: CAGRTGYTGELFF; j_call: TRBJ2-2; clone_size: -; d_call: TRBD1; v_call: TRBV6-5
cdr3_nt: TGCGCCAGCAGCTTGAAAGGGACAGCAGATACGCAGTATTTT; cdr3_aa: CASSLKGTADTQYF; j_call: TRBJ2-3; clone_size: -; d_call: TRBD1; v_call: TRBV5-1
cdr3_nt: TGTGCCAGCAGTCCCGGGGTCCTTCTCTTCGGGAACATTCAGTACTTC; cdr3_aa: CASSPGVLLFGNIQYF; j_call: TRBJ2-4; clone_size: -; d_call: -; v_call: TRBV28
cdr3_nt: TGTGCCAGCAGCTTAGCTGCGGGGACTTACGAGCAGTACTTC; cdr3_aa: CASSLAAGTYEQYF; j_call: TRBJ2-7; clone_size: -; d_call: -; v_call: TRBV7-2
cdr3_nt: TGTGCCAGCAGCGACCGACAGGGGGAAGTCTATGGCTACACCTTC; cdr3_aa: CASSDRQGEVYGYTF; j_call: TRBJ1-2; clone_size: -; d_call: TRBD1; v_call: TRBV6-1
cdr3_nt: TGCGCCAGCAGCTCGAAAGGCGGAGAGACCCAGTACTTC; cdr3_aa: CASSSKGGETQYF; j_call: TRBJ2-5; clone_size: -; d_call: -; v_call: TRBV5-1
cdr3_nt: TGTGCCAGCAGCCGGACTAGCATACGAGAGACCCAGTACTTC; cdr3_aa: CASSRTSIRETQYF; j_call: TRBJ2-5; clone_size: -; d_call: TRBD2; v_call: TRBV7-9
cdr3_nt: TGTGCCACCAGCAGAGAAGGACAGGGTACCTTTGGCTACACCTTC; cdr3_aa: CATSREGQGTFGYTF; j_call: TRBJ1-2; clone_size: -; d_call: TRBD1; v_call: TRBV15